The following is a TCR beta chain sequence with its context. Which antigen it targets is not known. Nothing much larger sits one base from this clone, and base qualities are not available. Library construction relied on multiplex PCR. Sequencing used an Illumina HiSeq 2500. TCRbeta libraries were constructed through three rounds of nested PCR with primers (Table S4) according to protocols modified from ARM-PCR. Before sequencing, PCR products of 200-500 bp were excised from the gel and purified with the QIAquick gel extraction kit. The original methods were these. Reads were cleaned using Trimmomatic, were merged into complete CDR3 sequences using FLASH, and were assigned to V(D)J germline segments using MiTCR. VDJtools was used to compute clonal diversity as the inverse Simpson's index. A read counted as productive if the sequence was in-frame and lacked a premature stop codon. TCRdb redid the processing of the public reads, applying fastp at Q25 and MiXCR, and retained in-frame beta chains. Rows with a matching CDR3 protein are joined into one entry that keeps the most common DNA and genes. The V and J calls were determined by TCRdb, not by the authors. For this sample there are 75,000 to 100,000 distinct CDR3 sequences; less than 75% appear just once. Together, the top ten hold 15% to 20% of the sample.

RNA was isolated from bulk, unsorted tissue, and RNA quality was assessed with a NanoDrop ND-1000 and an Agilent 2100. The donors were newly diagnosed lung cancer patients admitted for thoracic surgery in China from August to November 2014 who had not received prior chemotherapy. The study excluded patients who had received radiotherapy or chemotherapy before or who had another cancer at the same time. Surgical tissue pieces of roughly 1-2.2 cm3 were preserved in RNAlater solution and stored at -80 °C until use. The germline V gene (reference sequence) specifies DFQATT as CDR1 and SNEGSKA as CDR2. V lost 3 bases and J lost 4 bases; the stretch between them is 12 bases long. The CDR3 runs 13 residues from the cysteine to the phenylalanine. The read is trimmed to its CDR3 DNA, 39 bases read in frame from base 1. The sample originates from a study of tumor and adjacent non-tumor tissue in lung cancer (dated by TCRdb to 2017 to 2018). In terms of the full investigation: Of the cohort, eleven to twelve patients had adenocarcinoma, 2 had squamous cell carcinoma and 1 had small cell lung cancer. In total, sequencing yielded over 95 million productive TCRbeta reads, which works out to an average of around 4.2 million reads per sample. The study compared bulk TCRbeta repertoires from lung tumor tissue and matched distant non-tumor lung tissue of under 16 lung cancer patients. The 15 enrolled patients, of whom approximately ten were men and 5 were women, were aged about 31 to 76 years and were diagnosed with TNM stage I to III disease. For each patient, one tumor sample and one normal lung sample were taken, giving 25 to 30 paired specimens that underwent TCRbeta CDR3 sequencing.

Beyond this particular receptor, the publication reports: A significantly larger cumulative share of the repertoire was made up by the top 100 clones in normal lung than in tumor tissue. Significantly higher TCR diversity was found in younger patients, and higher tumor TCR diversity was associated with shorter overall and disease-free survival. Peripheral blood was not sequenced, so blood TCRbeta repertoires in these lung cancer patients were not examined. TCR diversity (inverse Simpson) was significantly higher in tumor than in normal lung tissue (around 450 vs 150, P = 0.0075, Mann-Whitney U test). The sequencing platform is not named in the methods, and unique molecular identifiers are not mentioned. With only approximately 16 patients in the cohort, the authors noted that larger samples and more detailed clinical data are needed.

Sequencing used lung tumor tissue. The TCR originated in a man between 60 and 75 years old with non-small cell lung cancer. The chain employs TRBV20-1 and TRBJ2-5; the D segment is perhaps TRBD1 or TRBD2, each sharing 5 matched bases. Read as DNA, the sequence is TGCAGTGCTAGGGGGGTAAACCTAGAGACCCAGTACTTC. This gives the protein CSARGVNLETQYF.